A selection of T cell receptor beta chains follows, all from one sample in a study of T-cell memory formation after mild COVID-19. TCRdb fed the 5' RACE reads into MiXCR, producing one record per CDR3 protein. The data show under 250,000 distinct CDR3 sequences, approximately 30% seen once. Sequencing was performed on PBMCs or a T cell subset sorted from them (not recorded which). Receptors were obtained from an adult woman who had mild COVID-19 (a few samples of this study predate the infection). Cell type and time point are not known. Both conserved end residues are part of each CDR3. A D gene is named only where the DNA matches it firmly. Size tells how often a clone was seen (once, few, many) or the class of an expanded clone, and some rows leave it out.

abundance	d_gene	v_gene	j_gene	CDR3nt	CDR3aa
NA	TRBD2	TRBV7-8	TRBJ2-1	TGTGCCAGCAGCCCTAAGACTAGCGGGAGGCGCAATTACTATGAGCAGTTCTTC	CASSPKTSGRRNYYEQFF
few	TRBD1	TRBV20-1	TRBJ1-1	TGCAGTGCCTTGGACAGGGTGGAAACTGAAGCTTTCTTT	CSALDRVETEAFF
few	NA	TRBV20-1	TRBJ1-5	TGCAGTGCCCCAGTGGGGGCTTATAGCAATCAGCCCCAGCATTTT	CSAPVGAYSNQPQHF
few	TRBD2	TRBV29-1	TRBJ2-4	TGCAGCGTTGTTGCGCGGGAGCGGTCCAAAAACATTCAGTACTTC	CSVVARERSKNIQYF
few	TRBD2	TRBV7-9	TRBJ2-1	TGTGCCAGCACCTCGGGACTAGCGGTCAATGAGCAGTTCTTC	CASTSGLAVNEQFF
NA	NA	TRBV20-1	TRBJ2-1	TGCAGTGCTAGAGGGCCTGGGGATGAGCAGTTCTTC	CSARGPGDEQFF
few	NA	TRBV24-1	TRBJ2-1	TGTGCCACCAGTGATAACCGGGCTGACCTTTCCTACAATGAGCAGTTCTTC	CATSDNRADLSYNEQFF
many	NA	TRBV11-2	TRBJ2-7	TGTGCCAGCAGCTCGGACTATGGGGGTTACGAGCAGTACTTC	CASSSDYGGYEQYF
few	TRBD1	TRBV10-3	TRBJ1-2	TGTGCCATCAGCGAACCCGGGACAGGGGGCGCGGGTGGCTACACCTTC	CAISEPGTGGAGGYTF
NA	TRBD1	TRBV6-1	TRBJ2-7	TGTGCCAGCAGTGAGCGGACAGGGGGGACCTACGAGCAGTACTTC	CASSERTGGTYEQYF
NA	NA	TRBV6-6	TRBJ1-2	TGTGCCAGCAGCCCCAAAAGCGGGGGCTATGGCTACACCTTC	CASSPKSGGYGYTF
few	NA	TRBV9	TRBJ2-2	TGTGCCAGCAGCGTAGATGCCGGGGAGCTGTTTTTT	CASSVDAGELFF
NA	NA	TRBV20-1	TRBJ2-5	TGCAGTGCTAGCAAGGGACCAGAGACCCAGTACTTC	CSASKGPETQYF
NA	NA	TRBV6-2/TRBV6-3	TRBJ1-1	TGTGCCAGCAGTTACCGGGACAACACTGAAGCTTTCTTT	CASSYRDNTEAFF
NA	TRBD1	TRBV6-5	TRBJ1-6	TGTGCCAGCAGAGAACCGGGACAGGGAAATTCACCCCTCCACTTT	CASREPGQGNSPLHF
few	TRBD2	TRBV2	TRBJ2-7	TGTGCCAGCAGTAGCCAGGGACTAGCGGGAGCAGGCGAGCAGTACTTC	CASSSQGLAGAGEQYF
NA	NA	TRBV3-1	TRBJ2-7	TGTGCCAGCAGCCAAAAGCGGACTACCTACGAGCAGTACTTC	CASSQKRTTYEQYF
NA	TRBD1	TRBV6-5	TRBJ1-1	TGTGCCAGTTCATCCTGGGGACAGGGGGCCGTAGAAGCTTTCTTT	CASSSWGQGAVEAFF
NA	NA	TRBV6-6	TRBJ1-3	TGTGCCAGCAGCCACGGTTCTGGCAGGGAGCTCCTCGGTGGAAACACCATATATTTT	CASSHGSGRELLGGNTIYF
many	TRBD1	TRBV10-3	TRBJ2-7	TGTGCCATCAGTGGGGGGACAGGGGCCTACGAGCAGTACTTC	CAISGGTGAYEQYF
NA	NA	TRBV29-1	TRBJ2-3	TGCAGCGTTGAAACTACCACAGATACGCAGTATTTT	CSVETTTDTQYF
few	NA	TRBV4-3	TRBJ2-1	TGCGCCAGCAGCCCAGTTCGGGCGAAATATGAGCAGTTCTTC	CASSPVRAKYEQFF
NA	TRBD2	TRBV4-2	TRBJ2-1	TGTGCCAGCAGCCCGGGACTAGCGAGCTCCTACAATGAGCAGTTCTTC	CASSPGLASSYNEQFF
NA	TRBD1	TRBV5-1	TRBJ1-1	TGCGCCAGCAGTAGGAGGACAGGGGGAATGAACACTGAAGCTTTCTTT	CASSRRTGGMNTEAFF
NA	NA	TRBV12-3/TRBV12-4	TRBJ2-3	TGTGCCAGCAGCTCTGGCCCAGATACGCAGTATTTT	CASSSGPDTQYF
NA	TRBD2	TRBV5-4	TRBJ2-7	TGTGCCAGCAGCTCAACTGAAGCTAGCGGGGGGCCCTACGAGCAGTACTTC	CASSSTEASGGPYEQYF
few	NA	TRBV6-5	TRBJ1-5	TGTGCCAGCAGTTGGGACGGAAATCAGCCCCAGCATTTT	CASSWDGNQPQHF
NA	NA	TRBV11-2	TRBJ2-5	TGTGCCAGCAGCTTAGCCCCAGGGCCCCAAGAGACCCAGTACTTC	CASSLAPGPQETQYF
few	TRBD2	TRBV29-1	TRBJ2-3	TGCAGCGTTGAAGGTCGGCGGGAGGGCACAGATACGCAGTATTTT	CSVEGRREGTDTQYF
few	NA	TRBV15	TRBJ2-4	TGTGCCACCAGCAGAGATTTAAGGGACATTCAGTACTTC	CATSRDLRDIQYF
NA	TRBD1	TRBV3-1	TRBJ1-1	TGTGCCAGCAGCCAAGGACAGGGTAGCGTAAAAGCTTTCTTT	CASSQGQGSVKAFF
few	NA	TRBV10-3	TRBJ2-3	TGTGCCATCACCGGGACGGATGCGGCGAGGTTGACAGATACGCAGTATTTT	CAITGTDAARLTDTQYF
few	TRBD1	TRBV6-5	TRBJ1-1	TGTGCCAGCAGTATGCCCGGGACAGGTCCTTTCTTT	CASSMPGTGPFF
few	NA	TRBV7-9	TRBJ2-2	TGTGCCAGCAGCTCCGCCCTAGCTTCCGGGGAGCTGTTTTTT	CASSSALASGELFF
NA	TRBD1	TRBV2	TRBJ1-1	TGTGCCAGCAGGGACCGACAGGGGATGAACACTGAAGCTTTCTTT	CASRDRQGMNTEAFF
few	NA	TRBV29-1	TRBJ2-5	TGCAGCTTTATAACTAGTTCTGAGACCCAGTACTTC	CSFITSSETQYF
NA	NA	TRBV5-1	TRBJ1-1	TGCGCCAGCAGCCCCGGGGTCGACACTGAAGCTTTCTTT	CASSPGVDTEAFF
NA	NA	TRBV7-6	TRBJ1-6	TGTGCCAGCAGCTTACGAGGCAGCCAATTTAGGAATTCACCCCTCCACTTT	CASSLRGSQFRNSPLHF
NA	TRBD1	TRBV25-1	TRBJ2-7	TGTGCCAGCAGTGACGCAGGGGGCTACGAGCAGTACTTC	CASSDAGGYEQYF
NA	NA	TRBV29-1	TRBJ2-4	TGCAGCGTTGAGGCTAGCACCCGATCCGGGGCCAAAAACATTCAGTACTTC	CSVEASTRSGAKNIQYF
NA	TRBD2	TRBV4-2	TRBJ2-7	TGTGCCAGCAGCCAAGATCTCCTGACTAGCGGGAGCTACGAGCAGTACTTC	CASSQDLLTSGSYEQYF
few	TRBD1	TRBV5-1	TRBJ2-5	TGCGCCAGCAGCGTAACAGGGGCCGCAAGGGGAGAGACCCAGTACTTC	CASSVTGAARGETQYF
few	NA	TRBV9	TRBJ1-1	TGTGCCAGCAGCCCGAGGGTTCAGAACATGAACACTGAAGCTTTCTTT	CASSPRVQNMNTEAFF
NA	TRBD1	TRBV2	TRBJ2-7	TGTGCCAGCAGGGGGACAGGGGGGAGGTACGAGCAGTACTTC	CASRGTGGRYEQYF
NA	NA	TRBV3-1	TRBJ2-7	TGTGCCAGCAGCACGTTCCTATACGAGCAGTACTTC	CASSTFLYEQYF
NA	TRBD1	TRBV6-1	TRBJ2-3	TGTGCCAGCAGTGAGGGACAGGGGGCGCATACGCAGTATTTT	CASSEGQGAHTQYF
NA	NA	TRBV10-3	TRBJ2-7	TGTGCCATCAGTGCGGGACTCCGGGACCCTCCGGGCGAGCAGTACTTC	CAISAGLRDPPGEQYF
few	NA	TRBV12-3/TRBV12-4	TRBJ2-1	TGTGCCAGCAGTTACCGTCGGGGAAATGAGCAGTTCTTC	CASSYRRGNEQFF
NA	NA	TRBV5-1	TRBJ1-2	NA	CASSQDAPAASAYTF
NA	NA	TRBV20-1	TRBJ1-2	TGCAGTGCTAAGCCGGGAGGGGGGAGCGACTATGGCTACACCTTC	CSAKPGGGSDYGYTF
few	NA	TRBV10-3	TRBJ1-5	TGTGCCATCAGTGATACTAATCAGCCCCAGCATTTT	CAISDTNQPQHF
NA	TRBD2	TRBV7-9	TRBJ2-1	TGTGCCAGCAGCCCCAGCGGGGGGGCAGGCAGGGAGCAGTTCTTC	CASSPSGGAGREQFF
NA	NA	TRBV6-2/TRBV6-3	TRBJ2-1	TGTGCCAGCGAGGGCGAGTACAATGAGCAGTTCTTC	CASEGEYNEQFF
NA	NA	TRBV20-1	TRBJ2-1	TGCAGTGCTAAGACAGGTCCCTACAATGAGCAGTTCTTC	CSAKTGPYNEQFF
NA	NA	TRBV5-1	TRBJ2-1	TGCGCCAGCAGCTGGCAGGGCCGAGGGGATGAGCAGTTCTTC	CASSWQGRGDEQFF
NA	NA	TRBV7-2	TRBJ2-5	TGTGCCAGCAGCGCGATGGGGGCGCGGGAGACCCAGTACTTC	CASSAMGARETQYF
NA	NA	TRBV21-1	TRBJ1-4	TGTGCCAGCAGCTCGGAATGGGACACCCCTAATGAAAAACTGTTTTTT	CASSSEWDTPNEKLFF